The 3 T cell receptor beta chains below all came from one sample that was sequenced in a study of T cell responses to AZD1222 COVID-19 vaccine. Profiled with immunoSEQ multiplex PCR; TCRdb holds only in-frame clones, not every one. The sample consists of about 140,000 clones, 90% of them appearing once. Sample: peripheral blood, taken 28 days after the second AZD1222 dose. These receptors were collected from an adult who received the AZD1222 COVID-19 vaccine.

V gene TRBV18 combines with J gene TRBJ2-5; no clear D gene. CDR1 and CDR2 from the germline V gene are KGHSH and LQKENI. Between the trimmed V and J ends, which lost 3 bases and 5 bases, there was a span of 13 bases. The CDR3 covers 14 residues. The CDR3 here is CASSPSNTGETQYF. In DNA form, the CDR3 reads TGTGCCAGCTCACCGTCCAACACTGGGGAGACCCAGTACTTC.

The chain joins TRBV19 to TRBJ1-2, with TRBD1 matching 9 bases. This CDR3 contains 14 residues. Germline-derived CDR1 and CDR2 are LNHDA and SQIVND (reference sequence). Germline trimming cut 6 bases from V and 0 bases from J; bases unmatched to any gene: 2. CDR3 sequence: CASRGTGSNYGYTF. The CDR3 DNA reads as TGTGCCAGTAGGGGGACAGGGTCTAACTATGGCTACACCTTC.

V is TRBV2 and J is TRBJ2-2; TRBD2 aligns across 7 bases. The CDR3 is 19 residues long. V dropped 2 bases and J dropped 2; count of bases not matched to a gene: 14. Germline loops: CDR1 SNHLY, CDR2 FYNNEI. The CDR3 reads CASSELPSELAINTGELFF. CDR3 DNA sequence: TGTGCCAGCAGTGAACTCCCCTCTGAACTAGCGATCAACACCGGGGAGCTGTTTTTT. Looking up the rest from reference TRBV2 and TRBJ2-2 gives the full variable domain: EPEVTQTPSHQVTQMGQEVILRCVPISNHLYFYWYRQILGQKVEFLVSFYNNEISEKSEIFDDQFSVERPDGSNFTLKIRSTKLEDSAMYFCASSELPSELAINTGELFFGEGSRLTVL.